This T cell receptor beta chain came from a study of technical replicates of blood from several donors. Assay: immunoSEQ multiplex PCR; the TCRdb copy retains only in-frame clones and omits some. The sample records tens of thousands of clones, 95% being singletons. Looked up from germline, CDR1 is MGHRA and CDR2 is YSYEKL. V was shortened by 1 base and J by 7 bases, with 4 bases between the two germline ends. The CDR3 covers 12 residues. The TCR comes from a human donor in good health. This chain connects TRBV4-1 to TRBJ2-2; D is unresolved. The sequenced sample consisted of T cells isolated from PBMCs. The CDR3 protein is CASSQGHGELFF. The DNA for the CDR3 is TGCGCCAGCAGCCAAGGGCACGGGGAGCTGTTTTTT.